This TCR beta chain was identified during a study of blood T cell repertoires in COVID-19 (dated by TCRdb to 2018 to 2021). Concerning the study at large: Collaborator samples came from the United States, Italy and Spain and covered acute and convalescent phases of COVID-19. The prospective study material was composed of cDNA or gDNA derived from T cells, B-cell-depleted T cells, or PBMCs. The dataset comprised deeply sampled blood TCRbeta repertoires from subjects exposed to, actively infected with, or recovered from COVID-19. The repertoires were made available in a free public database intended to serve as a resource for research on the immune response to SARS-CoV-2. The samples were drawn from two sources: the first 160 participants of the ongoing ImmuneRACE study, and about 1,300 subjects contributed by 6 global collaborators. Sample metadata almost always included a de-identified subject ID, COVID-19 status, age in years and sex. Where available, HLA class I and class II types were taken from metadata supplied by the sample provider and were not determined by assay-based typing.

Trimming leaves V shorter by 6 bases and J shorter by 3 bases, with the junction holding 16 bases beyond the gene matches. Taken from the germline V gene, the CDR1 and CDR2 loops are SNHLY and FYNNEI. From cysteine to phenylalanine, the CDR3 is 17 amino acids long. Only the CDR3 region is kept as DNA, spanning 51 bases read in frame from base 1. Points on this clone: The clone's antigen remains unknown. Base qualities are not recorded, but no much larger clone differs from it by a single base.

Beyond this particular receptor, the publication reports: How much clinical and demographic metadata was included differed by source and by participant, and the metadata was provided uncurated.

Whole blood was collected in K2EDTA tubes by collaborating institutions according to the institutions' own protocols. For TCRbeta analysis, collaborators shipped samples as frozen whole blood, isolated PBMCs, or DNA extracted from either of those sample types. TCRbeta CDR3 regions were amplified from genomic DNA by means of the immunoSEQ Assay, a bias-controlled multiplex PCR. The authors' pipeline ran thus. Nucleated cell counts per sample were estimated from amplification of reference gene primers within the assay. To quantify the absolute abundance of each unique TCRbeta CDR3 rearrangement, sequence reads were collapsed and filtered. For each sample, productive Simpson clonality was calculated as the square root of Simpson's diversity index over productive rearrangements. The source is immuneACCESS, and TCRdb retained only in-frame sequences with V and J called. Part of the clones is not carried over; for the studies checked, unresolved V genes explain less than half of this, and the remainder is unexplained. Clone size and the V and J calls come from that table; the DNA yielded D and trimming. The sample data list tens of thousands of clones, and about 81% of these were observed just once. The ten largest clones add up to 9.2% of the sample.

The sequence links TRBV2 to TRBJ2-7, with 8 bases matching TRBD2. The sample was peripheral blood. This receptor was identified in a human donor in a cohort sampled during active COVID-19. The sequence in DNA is TGTGCCAGCAGGGAGGCCCCCGGATACAGCGGGAGCTACGAGCAGTACTTC. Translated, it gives CASREAPGYSGSYEQYF.